The rows below give T cell receptor beta chains drawn from one sample of a study of early T cells in non-severe SARS-CoV-2 infection. TCRdb ran MiXCR on the 5' RACE reads and lists one entry per CDR3 protein. The sample holds about 38,000 distinct CDR3 sequences, 4.5% to 5.5% seen once. Sequenced sample: whole blood. These receptors were taken from an adult who was a healthcare worker with PCR-confirmed SARS-CoV-2 infection or an uninfected control (not recorded which). Each CDR3 is given with its conserved first and last residue. D genes are given only for firm matches. Where a row states a size, it is once, few, many or the class of an expanded clone; other rows omit it.

d_gene	v_gene	j_gene	abundance	CDR3nt	CDR3aa
NA	TRBV11-1	TRBJ2-3	many	TGTGCCAGCAGCCCGACGGACTTTCTAAACACAGATACGCAGTATTTT	CASSPTDFLNTDTQYF
NA	TRBV3-1	TRBJ2-7	NA	TGTGCCAGCAGCCAAGCGGGGCCGGGAGAGCAGTACTTC	CASSQAGPGEQYF
TRBD2	TRBV11-2	TRBJ2-7	NA	TGTGCCAGCAGCCCCTTAGCGGGGGGCGAGCAGTACTTC	CASSPLAGGEQYF
NA	TRBV7-3	TRBJ2-3	few	TGTGCCAGCAGCTCGGGGAAAAGCACAGATACGCAGTATTTT	CASSSGKSTDTQYF
NA	TRBV12-3/TRBV12-4	TRBJ2-7	many	TGTGCCAGCAGTTTCGTAACCGATAGCGAGCAGTACTTC	CASSFVTDSEQYF
NA	TRBV29-1	TRBJ2-7	many	TGCAGCGTTGAAATAGATGGCGCGGCCTACGAGCAGTACTTC	CSVEIDGAAYEQYF
TRBD2	TRBV10-2	TRBJ2-1	many	TGCGCCAGCAGTGTTCCAGCGGGGGGGCTATGGGGCAATGAGCAGTTCTTC	CASSVPAGGLWGNEQFF
TRBD1	TRBV30	TRBJ1-2	few	TGTGCCTGGAGTACGGACAGGGGACAGGGCTACACCTTC	CAWSTDRGQGYTF
NA	TRBV7-9	TRBJ2-2	NA	TGTGCCAGCAGCCTAGGGGGTTCCACCGGGGAGCTGTTTTTT	CASSLGGSTGELFF
NA	TRBV28	TRBJ2-6	NA	TGTGCCACCAATTCTGGGGCCAACGTCCTGACTTTC	CATNSGANVLTF
NA	TRBV7-9	TRBJ2-5	few	TGTGCCAGCAGCGACCCCCTACTAGCCCACGAGACCCAGTACTTC	CASSDPLLAHETQYF
NA	TRBV10-3	TRBJ1-4	few	TGTGCCATCAGTGAACATAATCGACCGGAATTTGCAACTAATGAAAAACTGTTTTTT	CAISEHNRPEFATNEKLFF
NA	TRBV7-9	TRBJ1-3	NA	TGTGCCAGCAGCCCAGGACTCTCTGGAAACACCATATATTTT	CASSPGLSGNTIYF
NA	TRBV6-1	TRBJ2-5	many	TGTGCCAGCATCGAAGCCCGGGTCCGTGAGACCCAGTACTTC	CASIEARVRETQYF
NA	TRBV7-9	TRBJ1-1	many	TGTGCCAGCACCAGAGGGGGGGCGAGCACTGAAGCTTTCTTT	CASTRGGASTEAFF
TRBD2	TRBV20-1	TRBJ2-2	many	TGCAGTGCTCAGGAGCGGGGTAGCGCGAACACCGGGGAGCTGTTTTTT	CSAQERGSANTGELFF
NA	TRBV5-5	TRBJ2-3	few	TGTGCCAGCAGGGGGGGCAGCAGCACAGATACGCAGTATTTT	CASRGGSSTDTQYF
NA	TRBV2	TRBJ2-1	few	TGTGCCAGCAGAGCGGACGGGGAGCAGTTCTTC	CASRADGEQFF
NA	TRBV4-1	TRBJ1-2	many	TGCGCCAGCAGCCAAGCCCGGGGGAGGGACTATGGCTACACCTTC	CASSQARGRDYGYTF
TRBD2	TRBV20-1	TRBJ2-6	many	TGCAGTGCTAGTCGGTCTCTAGCGGGGGCCTACTCTGGGGCCAACGTCCTGACTTTC	CSASRSLAGAYSGANVLTF
NA	TRBV11-2	TRBJ2-5	many	TGTGCCAGCAGCTTAGCGGGGAAGGAGACCCAGTACTTC	CASSLAGKETQYF
NA	TRBV4-1	TRBJ2-7	many	TGCGCCAGCAGCCAAGGGGGATCCGGGATGCAGTACTTC	CASSQGGSGMQYF
NA	TRBV6-6	TRBJ1-3	few	TGTGCCAGCAGTTTAGGAAACACCATATATTTT	CASSLGNTIYF
TRBD1	TRBV12-3/TRBV12-4	TRBJ1-2	few	TGTGCCAGCAGCCTCAGGGGGCCGCGGCTTGCCTATGGCTACACCTTC	CASSLRGPRLAYGYTF
NA	TRBV10-3	TRBJ2-7	many	TGTGCCATCAGCGGACAACAGGGCAGGAGGGAGCAGTACTTC	CAISGQQGRREQYF
TRBD2	TRBV20-1	TRBJ2-3	NA	TGCAGTGCCCCAACCCTAGCGGGGGGGCAGGGTACGCAGTATTTT	CSAPTLAGGQGTQYF
NA	TRBV4-2	TRBJ2-3	few	TGTGCCAGCAGCCACCCCGACGGGGGCACAGATACGCAGTATTTT	CASSHPDGGTDTQYF
TRBD1	TRBV5-1	TRBJ2-3	few	TGCGCCAGCAGCATAGGACAGGTCGTCTACGATACGCAGTATTTT	CASSIGQVVYDTQYF
NA	TRBV4-1	TRBJ1-1	many	TGCGCCAGCAGCTTACAGGGATCCCCTGAAGCTTTCTTT	CASSLQGSPEAFF
NA	TRBV7-9	TRBJ2-7	many	TGTGCCAGCAGCCGGACGGACAGCTCCTACGAGCAGTACTTC	CASSRTDSSYEQYF
TRBD1	TRBV29-1	TRBJ2-7	many	TGCAGCGTTGGGCTCTCGGGACAGGGGAGCGAGCAGTACTTC	CSVGLSGQGSEQYF
NA	TRBV6-1	TRBJ1-2	many	TGTGCCAGCAGTTGGGATAACTATGGCTACACCTTC	CASSWDNYGYTF
TRBD1	TRBV6-6	TRBJ1-4	few	TGTGCCAGCAGTGAGACAGGGGCGACTGAAAAACTGTTTTTT	CASSETGATEKLFF
NA	TRBV7-9	TRBJ2-6	NA	TGTGCCAGCAGCTTCCTTGGGGCCAACGTCCTGACTTTC	CASSFLGANVLTF
NA	TRBV6-5	TRBJ2-3	medium-sized	TGTGCCAGCAGCCCGGCGGGGGATACGCAGTATTTT	CASSPAGDTQYF
NA	TRBV6-6	TRBJ1-1	NA	TGTGCCAGCAGTTATTCCCGGAACACTGAAGCTTTCTTT	CASSYSRNTEAFF
NA	TRBV30	TRBJ1-2	many	TGTGCCTGGACCGGACTTCATGGCTACACCTTC	CAWTGLHGYTF
NA	TRBV30	TRBJ1-6	few	TGTGCCTGGAGTGTACTAGGCGGGGGGGGCTCACCCCTCCACTTT	CAWSVLGGGGSPLHF
NA	TRBV5-1	TRBJ2-2	many	TGCGCCAGCAGCTTGCAAGGGACTGATACCGGGGAGCTGTTTTTT	CASSLQGTDTGELFF
TRBD2	TRBV2	TRBJ2-5	many	TGTGCCAGCAGTGAAGCGCGATTAGCGGGGGGGCCAGAGACCCAGTACTTC	CASSEARLAGGPETQYF
NA	TRBV6-1	TRBJ1-5	few	TGTGCCAGCAGTGGGACAGACCAAGGTCAGCCCCAGCATTTT	CASSGTDQGQPQHF
NA	TRBV18	TRBJ1-1	many	TGTGCCAGCTCACCACCAACCAGGGACACTGAAGCTTTCTTT	CASSPPTRDTEAFF
NA	TRBV6-1	TRBJ2-7	many	TGTGCCAGCAGTGTTGGCAGTTCCTACGAGCAGTACTTC	CASSVGSSYEQYF
NA	TRBV7-3	TRBJ2-2	many	TGTGCCAGCAGCCCGCCTGGAGGAACCGGGGAGCTGTTTTTT	CASSPPGGTGELFF
NA	TRBV3-1	TRBJ1-4	many	TGTGCCAGCAGCACAGGGTCTGAAAAACTGTTTTTT	CASSTGSEKLFF
NA	TRBV19	TRBJ2-6	many	TGTGCCAGTAGTATAGGTGGGGCCAACGTCCTGACTTTC	CASSIGGANVLTF
NA	TRBV6-5	TRBJ1-1	NA	TGTGCCAGCAGTACGCTCGGGCCCAGGGGCACTGAAGCTTTCTTT	CASSTLGPRGTEAFF
NA	TRBV3-1	TRBJ2-7	many	TGTGCCAGCAGCCGACCGGGACCCTCCTACGAGCAGTACTTC	CASSRPGPSYEQYF
NA	TRBV7-6	TRBJ2-1	many	TGTGCCAGCAGCTTAGCGGGGGGCTATCAAAATGAGCAGTTCTTC	CASSLAGGYQNEQFF
TRBD1	TRBV6-6	TRBJ2-2	many	TGTGCCAGCAGTTGGGACAGCCACACCGGGGAGCTGTTTTTT	CASSWDSHTGELFF
NA	TRBV7-2	TRBJ2-2	NA	TGTGCCTCAGTGACGGTAAACACCGGGGAGCTGTTTTTT	CASVTVNTGELFF
NA	TRBV7-2	TRBJ2-3	many	TGTGCCAGCAGCTCTCCGACAGTCCCTAGCACAGATACGCAGTATTTT	CASSSPTVPSTDTQYF
NA	TRBV12-3/TRBV12-4	TRBJ2-1	medium-sized	TGTGCCAGCGGGGGTACCTCCTACAATGAGCAGTTCTTC	CASGGTSYNEQFF
NA	TRBV7-6	TRBJ2-7	few	TGTGCCAGCAGCCCCGGGCTCGACGGTCCGGCGACGTACTTC	CASSPGLDGPATYF
NA	TRBV11-1	TRBJ2-6	NA	TGTGCCAGCAGCCTCGCGGCTGGGGCCAACGTCCTGACTTTC	CASSLAAGANVLTF